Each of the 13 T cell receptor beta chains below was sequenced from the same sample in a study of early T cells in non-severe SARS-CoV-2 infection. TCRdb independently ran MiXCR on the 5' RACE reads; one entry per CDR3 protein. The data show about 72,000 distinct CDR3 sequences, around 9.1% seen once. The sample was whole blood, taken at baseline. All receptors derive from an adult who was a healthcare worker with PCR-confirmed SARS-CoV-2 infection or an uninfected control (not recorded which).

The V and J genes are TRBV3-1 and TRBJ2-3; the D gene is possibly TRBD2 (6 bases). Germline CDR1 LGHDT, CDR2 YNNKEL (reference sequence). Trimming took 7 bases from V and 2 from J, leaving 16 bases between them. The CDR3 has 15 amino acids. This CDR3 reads CASTHGAGHTDTQYF. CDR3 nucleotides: TGTGCCAGCACCCACGGAGCGGGCCACACAGATACGCAGTATTTT.

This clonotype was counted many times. CDR3 loop: CASSRGQPSYNEQFF. Written as DNA, the CDR3 is TGTGCCAGTAGTAGGGGACAGCCTTCCTACAATGAGCAGTTCTTC. The rearrangement links TRBV19 to TRBJ2-1; 7 bases map to TRBD1. The CDR3 spans 15 residues. The V gene's germline CDR1 is LNHDA and CDR2 SQIVND (reference sequence). The junction had 4 bases not matched to a gene; V was cut back by 4 bases and J by 1 base.

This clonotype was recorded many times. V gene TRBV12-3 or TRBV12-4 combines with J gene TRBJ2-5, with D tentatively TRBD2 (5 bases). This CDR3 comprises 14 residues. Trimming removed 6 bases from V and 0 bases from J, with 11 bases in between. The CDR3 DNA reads TGTGCCAGCAGCGACGGGATGTACCAAGAGACCCAGTACTTC. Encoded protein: CASSDGMYQETQYF.

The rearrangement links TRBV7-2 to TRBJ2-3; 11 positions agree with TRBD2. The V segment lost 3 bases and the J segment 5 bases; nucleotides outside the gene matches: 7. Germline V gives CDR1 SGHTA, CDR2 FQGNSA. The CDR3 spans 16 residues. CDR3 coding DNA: TGTGCCAGCAGCTTCCGTCTAGCGGGGGGAGGAGATACGCAGTATTTT. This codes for CASSFRLAGGGDTQYF.

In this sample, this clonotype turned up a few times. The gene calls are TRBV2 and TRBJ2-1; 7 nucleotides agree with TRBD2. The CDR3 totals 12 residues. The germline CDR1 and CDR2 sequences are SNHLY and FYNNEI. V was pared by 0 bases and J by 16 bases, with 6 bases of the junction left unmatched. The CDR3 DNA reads TGTGCCAGCAGTGAAGCTGGGAGGGGTGTCTTCTTC. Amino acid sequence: CASSEAGRGVFF.

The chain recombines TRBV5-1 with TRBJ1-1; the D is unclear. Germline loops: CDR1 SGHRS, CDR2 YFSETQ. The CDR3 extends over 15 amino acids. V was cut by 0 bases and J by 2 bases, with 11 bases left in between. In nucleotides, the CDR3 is TGCGCCAGCAGCTTGGCACAGAGCAGAAACACTGAAGCTTTCTTT. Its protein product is CASSLAQSRNTEAFF.

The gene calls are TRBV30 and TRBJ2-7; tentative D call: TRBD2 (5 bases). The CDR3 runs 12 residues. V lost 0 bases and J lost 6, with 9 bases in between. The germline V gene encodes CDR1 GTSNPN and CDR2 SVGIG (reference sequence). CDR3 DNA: TGTGCCTGGAGTGTAAGTGGGAGCGAGCAGTACTTC. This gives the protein CAWSVSGSEQYF.

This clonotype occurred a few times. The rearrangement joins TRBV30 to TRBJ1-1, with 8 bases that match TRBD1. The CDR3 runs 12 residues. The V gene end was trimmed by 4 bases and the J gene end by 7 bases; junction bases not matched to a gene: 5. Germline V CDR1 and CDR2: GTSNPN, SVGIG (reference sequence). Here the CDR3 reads CAWTTTGDEAFF. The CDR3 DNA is TGTGCCTGGACCACGACAGGGGATGAAGCTTTCTTT.

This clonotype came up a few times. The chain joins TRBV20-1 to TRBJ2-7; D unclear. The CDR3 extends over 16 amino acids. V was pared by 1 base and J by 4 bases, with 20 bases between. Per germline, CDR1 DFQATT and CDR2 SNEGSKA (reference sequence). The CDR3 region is CSARADTLKIQYEQYF. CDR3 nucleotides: TGCAGTGCTAGAGCCGACACGCTGAAAATACAGTACGAGCAGTACTTC.

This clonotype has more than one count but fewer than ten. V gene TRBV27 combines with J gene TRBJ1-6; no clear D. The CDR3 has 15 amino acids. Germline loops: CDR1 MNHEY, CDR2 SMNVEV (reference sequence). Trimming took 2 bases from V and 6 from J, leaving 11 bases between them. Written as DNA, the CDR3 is TGTGCCAGCAGTTTAATGGGCCGGGGTAATTCACCCCTCCACTTT. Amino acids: CASSLMGRGNSPLHF.

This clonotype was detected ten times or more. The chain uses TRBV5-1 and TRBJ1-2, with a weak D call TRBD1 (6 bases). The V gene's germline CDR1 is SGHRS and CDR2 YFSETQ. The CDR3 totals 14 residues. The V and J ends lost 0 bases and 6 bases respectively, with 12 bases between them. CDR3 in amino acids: CASSLDRAKDGYTF. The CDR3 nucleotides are TGCGCCAGCAGCTTGGACAGGGCGAAGGATGGCTACACCTTC.

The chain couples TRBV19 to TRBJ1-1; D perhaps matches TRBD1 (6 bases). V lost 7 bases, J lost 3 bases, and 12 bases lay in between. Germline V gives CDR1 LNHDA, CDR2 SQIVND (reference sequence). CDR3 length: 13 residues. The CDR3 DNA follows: TGTGCCAGTAATCGGGGGGCGGACACTGAAGCTTTCTTT. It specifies CASNRGADTEAFF.

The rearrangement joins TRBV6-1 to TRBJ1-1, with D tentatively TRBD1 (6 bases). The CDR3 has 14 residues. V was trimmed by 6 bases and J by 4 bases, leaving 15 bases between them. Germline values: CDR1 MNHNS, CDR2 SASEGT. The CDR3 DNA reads TGTGCCAGCAGGCCAGGGGTGGAGGCCACTGAAGCTTTCTTT. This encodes CASRPGVEATEAFF.